What follows are 27 T cell receptor beta chains derived from one specimen sequenced in a study of T-cell reconstitution after alpha-beta-depleted transplantation in children. During its preparation, the TCRbeta library received unique molecular identifiers. TCRdb re-derived calls from the PCR reads in MiXCR, one entry per CDR3 protein. The sample includes about a million distinct CDR3 sequences, 25% to 30% of them seen just once. This material consisted of PBMCs, mostly from graft donor cells, taken 360 days after TCRalphabeta/CD19-depleted stem cell transplant. The receptors stem from a boy in the first two years of life who had a stem cell transplant for SCID, so the T cells may come from the graft donor.

The chain recombines TRBV29-1 with TRBJ1-1; D is possibly TRBD1 (5 bases). Trimming removed 1 base at V and 2 bases at J, with 14 bases between. The CDR3 is made up of 15 amino acids. Germline assignment: CDR1 SQVTM and CDR2 ANQGSEA. In nucleotides, the CDR3 is TGCAGCGTTGAAGGGCCGGGGGAAGTAAACACTGAAGCTTTCTTT. Its translation is CSVEGPGEVNTEAFF.

V gene TRBV5-1 combines with J gene TRBJ2-6; no definite D call. The V end was cut by 4 bases, the J end by 0 bases, with 11 bases between. The CDR3 spans 16 residues. Germline-derived CDR1 and CDR2 are SGHRS and YFSETQ. The CDR3 protein is CASSRPSLSGANVLTF. The CDR3 DNA reads TGCGCCAGCAGCCGACCATCTCTCTCTGGGGCCAACGTCCTGACTTTC.

This clonotype was seen only a few times. This rearrangement joins TRBV12-3 or TRBV12-4 to TRBJ2-3; D ambiguous. Deletions cut 2 bases from V and 5 bases from J, with 8 bases between. This CDR3 is built from 13 residues. In DNA, the CDR3 is TGTGCCAGCAGTTTATTCTGGGGAGATACGCAGTATTTT. Translation: CASSLFWGDTQYF.

The chain links TRBV6-2 or TRBV6-3 to TRBJ2-3; no clear D gene. The CDR3 is 11 residues long. Per germline, CDR1 MNHEY and CDR2 SVGEGT. V lost 6 bases, J lost 7 bases, and 8 bases lay in between. The CDR3: CASSKTYTQYF. The CDR3 nucleotides are TGTGCCAGCAGCAAGACCTATACGCAGTATTTT.

This clonotype has only a few counts. V is TRBV5-6 and J is TRBJ2-7, with D perhaps matching TRBD1 (6 bases). Trimming pared 2 bases from V and 7 bases from J, leaving 10 bases between. The germline gives CDR1 SGHDT, CDR2 YYEEEE. The CDR3 covers 12 residues. CDR3 in amino acids: CASSLTTGEQYF. The DNA for the CDR3 is TGTGCCAGCAGCTTAACTACAGGGGAGCAGTACTTC.

The genes are TRBV20-1 and TRBJ2-1; no firm D call. Deletions cut 3 bases from V and 4 bases from J, with 10 bases between. From germline, CDR1 is DFQATT and CDR2 SNEGSKA (reference sequence). This CDR3 is 13 amino acids long. The chain's CDR3 is CSASPDTYNEQFF. DNA for the CDR3: TGCAGTGCTAGCCCCGACACGTACAATGAGCAGTTCTTC.

This clonotype was seen more than once but under ten times. The rearrangement uses TRBV6-5 and TRBJ2-1; D is undetermined. The CDR3 runs 16 residues. Germline lookup yields CDR1 MNHEY and CDR2 SVGAGI. The germline V and J ends were trimmed by 0 bases and 0 bases, with 9 bases remaining between them. In DNA, the CDR3 is TGTGCCAGCAGTTACTCTGGCCAGAGCTCCTACAATGAGCAGTTCTTC. This encodes CASSYSGQSSYNEQFF.

This chain connects TRBV5-5 to TRBJ2-1; the D gene is possibly TRBD1 (7 bases). Between the trimmed V and J ends, which lost 3 bases and 3 bases, there was a span of 16 bases. Germline assignment: CDR1 SGHKS and CDR2 YYEKEE (reference sequence). The CDR3 is made up of 16 amino acids. The CDR3 DNA follows: TGTGCCAGCAGCTCGACGGGGGACAGCTTCTACAATGAGCAGTTCTTC. Translated: CASSSTGDSFYNEQFF.

This clonotype turned up a few times. V and J are TRBV6-5 and TRBJ1-4, with no clear D. V gave up 3 bases and J gave up 4 bases, with 12 bases separating them. This CDR3 comprises 15 residues. CDR1 is MNHEY, CDR2 SVGAGI, per germline. As DNA, the CDR3 is TGTGCCAGCAGTTATTTGGGCCCTTATAATGAAAAACTGTTTTTT. Translating gives CASSYLGPYNEKLFF.

There are a few counts of this clonotype. The CDR3 sequence is CSASGTSGGRLFGSTDTQYF. CDR3 coding DNA: TGCAGTGCTAGCGGGACTAGCGGGGGCCGCCTCTTTGGGAGCACAGATACGCAGTATTTT. The V gene is TRBV20-1, the J gene TRBJ2-3; 14 bases fit TRBD2. Germline V gene sequence: CDR1 DFQATT, CDR2 SNEGSKA (reference sequence). The CDR3 has 20 residues. Trimming took 3 bases from V and 0 from J; bases not matched to a gene: 14.

This sequence joins TRBV4-1 and TRBJ1-4; a weak D match, TRBD1 (5 bases). Germline-derived CDR1 and CDR2 are MGHRA and YSYEKL. CDR3 length equals 15 residues. Trimming cost V 4 bases and J 7 bases, with 16 bases left between them. The CDR3 sequence is CASSPSGSRSEKLFF. CDR3 in DNA: TGCGCCAGCAGCCCCTCAGGGAGTAGGAGTGAAAAACTGTTTTTT.

This clonotype was observed a handful of times. V and J are TRBV4-3 and TRBJ2-1, with 9 nucleotides matching TRBD1. Germline V CDR1 and CDR2: LGHNA, YSLEER. CDR3 length: 18 amino acids. The V and J ends lost 2 bases and 4 bases, in that order; junction bases with no gene match: 12. The CDR3 DNA sequence: TGCGCCAGCAGCCAAAAGGGACCGGGACAGGGCCTTTACAATGAGCAGTTCTTC. Translated: CASSQKGPGQGLYNEQFF.

V usage is TRBV9 and J usage is TRBJ2-3; TRBD2 matches 10 bases. The V and J ends lost 5 bases and 5 bases, in that order; junction bases with no gene match: 8. Per germline, CDR1 SGDLS and CDR2 YYNGEE. This CDR3 region has 15 residues. For the CDR3, the DNA is TGTGCCAGCAGTACCACTAGCGGGGTGGGAGATACGCAGTATTTT. Amino acids: CASSTTSGVGDTQYF. The full variable domain, its missing parts supplied by reference TRBV9 and TRBJ2-3, is DSGVTQTPKHLITATGQRVTLRCSPRSGDLSVYWYQQSLDQGLQFLIQYYNGEERAKGNILERFSAQQFPDLHSELNLSSLELGDSALYFCASSTTSGVGDTQYFGPGTRLTVL.

This chain links TRBV5-1 with TRBJ1-2; D gene ambiguous. This CDR3 is built from 15 residues. With 0 bases removed from V and 0 bases from J, the gap between germline ends came to 9 bases. Germline CDR1 is SGHRS and CDR2 is YFSETQ. The CDR3 DNA follows: TGCGCCAGCAGCTTGGAGGGCCACACTAACTATGGCTACACCTTC. Protein product: CASSLEGHTNYGYTF.

The chain joins TRBV7-9 to TRBJ1-1; no clear D. The germline V gene encodes CDR1 SEHNR and CDR2 FQNEAQ (reference sequence). The CDR3 extends over 13 amino acids. The V and J ends lost 3 bases and 1 base respectively, with 6 bases between them. The CDR3 sequence is CASSFLKNTEAFF. CDR3 bases: TGTGCCAGCAGCTTCCTCAAGAACACTGAAGCTTTCTTT.

This clonotype was seen more than once but under ten times. The rearrangement links TRBV24-1 to TRBJ2-3; D gene ambiguous. This CDR3 has 14 residues. Germline assignment: CDR1 KGHDR and CDR2 SFDVKD. The V end lost 3 bases, the J end lost 2 bases, and 8 bases lay between the germline ends. CDR3 protein: CATSDSNPTDTQYF. DNA for the CDR3: TGTGCCACCAGTGATAGCAACCCCACAGATACGCAGTATTTT.

The chain carries TRBV12-3 or TRBV12-4 and TRBJ2-7; D might be TRBD2 (5 bases). Trimming cost V 6 bases and J 7 bases, with 19 bases left between them. CDR3 length: 14 residues. The CDR3 DNA is TGTGCCAGCAGCCCTGGACTGGTTCTTGGGGAGCAGTACTTC. Translated: CASSPGLVLGEQYF.

This clonotype was recorded a few times. The chain employs TRBV10-3 and TRBJ2-7; 7 bases line up with TRBD1. This CDR3 has 11 amino acids. Germline lookup yields CDR1 ENHRY and CDR2 SYGVKD. Germline trimming cut 6 bases from V and 6 bases from J; bases unmatched to any gene: 2. The CDR3 here is CAISGTAEQYF. DNA for the CDR3: TGTGCCATCAGCGGGACAGCCGAGCAGTACTTC.

This clonotype has more than one count but fewer than ten. This chain joins TRBV10-3 and TRBJ2-7; D gene ambiguous. With 3 bases removed from V and 3 bases from J, the gap between germline ends came to 9 bases. The CDR3 is 13 amino acids. Germline-derived CDR1 and CDR2 are ENHRY and SYGVKD. The CDR3 bases are TGTGCCATCAGTGAATTCAGCAACTACGAGCAGTACTTC. Protein sequence: CAISEFSNYEQYF.

The chain is built from TRBV15 and TRBJ2-1, with no clear D. Germline CDR1 and CDR2: LNHNV and YYDKDF (reference sequence). The V and J ends lost 6 bases and 5 bases respectively, with 5 bases between them. This CDR3 has 11 amino acids. The CDR3 DNA sequence: TGTGCCACCAGGGGGAACAATGAGCAGTTCTTC. Protein product: CATRGNNEQFF.

The chain joins TRBV5-1 to TRBJ2-7; the D gene is possibly TRBD2 (5 bases). The CDR3 extends over 16 amino acids. Germline lookup yields CDR1 SGHRS and CDR2 YFSETQ. The V gene lost 0 bases and the J gene lost 2 bases, with 15 bases spanning the gap. The DNA for the CDR3 is TGCGCCAGCAGCTTGGGGGTGTTGGAGGCCCCCTACGAGCAGTACTTC. Translation: CASSLGVLEAPYEQYF.

There are a few counts of this clonotype. This rearrangement joins TRBV20-1 to TRBJ2-3; a weak D match, TRBD2 (5 bases). The CDR3 runs to 15 residues. The germline V gene has CDR1 DFQATT and CDR2 SNEGSKA (reference sequence). V was cut by 1 base and J by 1 base, with 12 bases left in between. CDR3 region: CSARAPGWGTDTQYF. CDR3 nucleotides: TGCAGTGCTAGAGCCCCGGGGTGGGGCACAGATACGCAGTATTTT.

V usage is TRBV12-3 or TRBV12-4 and J usage is TRBJ1-6; 9 bases match TRBD1. CDR3 length equals 16 residues. V gave up 2 bases and J gave up 13 bases; unmatched junction bases: 12. Written as DNA, the CDR3 is TGTGCCAGCAGTTTACGAGTGGGACAGGGAGGGTGGCCCCTCCACTTT. Its protein is CASSLRVGQGGWPLHF.

This sequence joins TRBV20-1 and TRBJ2-5, with D possibly being TRBD1 (6 bases). In germline, CDR1 is DFQATT, CDR2 SNEGSKA (reference sequence). CDR3 size: 15 residues. V dropped 0 bases and J dropped 0 bases, with 11 bases sitting between them. This CDR3 reads CSARDEDRYQETQYF. CDR3 bases: TGCAGTGCTAGAGATGAAGACAGGTACCAAGAGACCCAGTACTTC.

This clonotype was counted a few times. The V gene is TRBV6-1, the J gene TRBJ2-1, with 8 bases matching TRBD1. The germline V gene encodes CDR1 MNHNS and CDR2 SASEGT. J was trimmed by 4 bases and V by 8 bases; bases with no gene match: 10. This CDR3 is built from 15 residues. The CDR3 DNA is TGTGCCAGCTCGACAGACAGGGGACCGTACAATGAGCAGTTCTTC. This encodes CASSTDRGPYNEQFF.

A remark on this clonotype: The junction departs from the called germline gene at one end, perhaps through a read error. This sequence joins TRBV7-9 and TRBJ2-7; 11 nucleotides align to TRBD2. In germline, CDR1 is SEHNR, CDR2 FQNEAQ (reference sequence). This CDR3 has 14 amino acids. The CDR3 region has the DNA TGTGCCAGCAGCGAACTAGCGGGGGCCTACCAGCAGTACTTC. It translates to CASSELAGAYQQYF. Full variable domain (missing parts from reference TRBV7-9 and TRBJ2-7): DTGVSQNPRHKITKRGQNVTFRCDPISEHNRLYWYRQTLGQGPEFLTYFQNEAQLEKSRLLSDRFSAERPKGSFSTLEIQRTEQGDSAMYLCASSELAGAYQQYFGPGTRLTVT.

The chain links TRBV20-1 to TRBJ2-2; TRBD2 matches 8 bases. Germline V gene data show CDR1 as DFQATT and CDR2 as SNEGSKA (reference sequence). The length of the CDR3 is 18 residues. V lost 0 bases to trimming and J lost 5 bases; unmatched junction nucleotides: 14. The CDR3 spells CSARDRVGGGSTTGELFF. CDR3 DNA: TGCAGTGCTAGAGATCGGGTGGGCGGGGGGTCAACAACCGGGGAGCTGTTTTTT.